The 19 T cell receptor beta chains listed next were all sequenced from one sample in a study of technical replicates of blood from a handful of donors (dated by TCRdb to between 2016 and 2019). The library was generated by the immunoSEQ multiplex PCR assay. The table was pulled from immuneACCESS by TCRdb, which kept in-frame rearrangements only. Such tables lose some clones; where checked, under half of the loss comes from unresolved V genes, and the rest has no known cause. Here the sample has about 100,000 clones; 90% to 97% occur a single time. Roughly 0.22% of the sample lies in the top ten. Sequencing was done on a sample of T cells isolated from PBMCs. The receptors were gathered from a human donor in good health.

This chain links TRBV6-1 with TRBJ1-1; D unclear. V dropped 2 bases and J dropped 1 base, with 5 bases sitting between them. Germline V gene sequence: CDR1 MNHNS, CDR2 SASEGT. This CDR3 is 13 amino acids long. CDR3 sequence: CASSEPTNTEAFF. CDR3 coding DNA: TGTGCCAGCAGTGAACCTACGAACACTGAAGCTTTCTTT.

This chain connects TRBV27 to TRBJ2-7; D perhaps matches TRBD1 (6 bases). The CDR3 length is 14 residues. Germline CDR1 is MNHEY and CDR2 is SMNVEV (reference sequence). Trimming shortened V by 11 bases and J by 1 base, and 18 bases separated the two germline ends. CDR3: CAARRQASSYEQYF. The DNA for the CDR3 is TGTGCCGCCCGGAGACAGGCGTCGTCCTACGAGCAGTACTTC.

This rearrangement joins TRBV4-1 to TRBJ1-2; 8 positions match TRBD1. Germline values: CDR1 MGHRA, CDR2 YSYEKL. This CDR3 contains 15 residues. After removal of 2 bases from V and 4 bases from J, the junction contained 6 bases not matched to a gene. This CDR3 is CASSQTDRASYGYTF. CDR3 nucleotides: TGCGCCAGCAGCCAAACGGACAGGGCAAGCTATGGCTACACCTTC.

The chain has TRBV9 and TRBJ2-1, with TRBD2 identical over 10 bases. CDR1 and CDR2 (germline): SGDLS, YYNGEE. The CDR3 runs 16 residues. J gave up 0 bases and V 4 bases, and 4 bases lay outside the gene matches. The CDR3 DNA reads TGTGCCAGCAGCTCTATAGCGGGGGGCTCCTACAATGAGCAGTTCTTC. It specifies CASSSIAGGSYNEQFF.

The gene calls are TRBV7-6 and TRBJ2-7; 10 positions match TRBD2. The CDR3 spans 17 residues. The V gene end was trimmed by 1 base and the J gene end by 0 bases; junction bases not matched to a gene: 6. Per germline, CDR1 SGHVS and CDR2 FNYEAQ. CDR3 bases: TGTGCCAGCAGCTTAGGGGTAGCGGGAGGAAGCTCCTACGAGCAGTACTTC. This translates into CASSLGVAGGSSYEQYF.

The CDR3 here is CAIWEQGSNYGYTF. The CDR3 DNA is TGTGCCATTTGGGAACAGGGGAGCAACTATGGCTACACCTTC. The rearrangement joins TRBV10-3 to TRBJ1-2; 7 bases fit TRBD1. This CDR3 spans 14 amino acids. The germline V gene has CDR1 ENHRY and CDR2 SYGVKD. Losses at the gene ends were 9 bases for V and 2 bases for J; bases not matched to a gene: 9.

The V and J genes are TRBV7-8 and TRBJ2-1, with 11 bases identical to TRBD2. V was clipped by 1 base and J by 4 bases; unmatched bases: 12. The CDR3 is 19 amino acids. Germline lookup yields CDR1 SGHVS and CDR2 FQNEAQ. The chain's CDR3 is CASSLERLAGGSAYNEQFF. CDR3 DNA: TGTGCCAGCAGCTTAGAGAGGCTAGCGGGGGGAAGTGCGTACAATGAGCAGTTCTTC.

This clone has just one count. The chain is built from TRBV5-1 and TRBJ1-3; D is perhaps TRBD1 (5 bases). This CDR3 region has 14 residues. Per germline, CDR1 SGHRS and CDR2 YFSETQ. V lost 6 bases and J 3 bases, leaving 13 bases between the germline ends. In DNA, the CDR3 is TGCGCCAGCATGGGGGGAACGAGTGGAAACACCATATATTTT. This translates into CASMGGTSGNTIYF.

The rearrangement uses TRBV2 and TRBJ1-1, with 9 bases aligning to TRBD1. This CDR3 region has 13 residues. The V and J ends lost 6 bases and 4 bases, in that order; junction bases with no gene match: 3. Germline V gene sequence: CDR1 SNHLY, CDR2 FYNNEI. The CDR3 nucleotides read TGTGCCAGCAGAGGACAGGGGATCACTGAAGCTTTCTTT. This encodes CASRGQGITEAFF.

The chain couples TRBV21-1 to TRBJ2-1; TRBD1, the table's D call, was not compared with the DNA. TRBV21-1 is given as a pseudogene. The CDR3 sequence is 11 residues long. The CDR3, as DNA: TGTGCCAGCAAAGTCAGGATCCCTCAGTTCTTC. This sequence encodes CASKVRIPQFF.

This chain uses TRBV12-5 with TRBJ1-2, with D perhaps matching TRBD1 (6 bases). Germline V CDR1 and CDR2: LGHNT, FRNRAP. Between the trimmed V and J ends, which lost 0 bases and 4 bases, there was a span of 21 bases. The CDR3 contains 18 residues. The CDR3 reads CASGLVPTGQVLLYGYTF. CDR3 nucleotide sequence: TGTGCTAGTGGTTTGGTACCGACAGGACAAGTTCTTCTCTATGGCTACACCTTC.

This clone was seen only once. The chain links TRBV5-1 to TRBJ2-3, with a weak D call TRBD2 (5 bases). V shed 0 bases and J shed 7 bases, with 6 bases lying between them. The CDR3 is 12 amino acids. Germline values: CDR1 SGHRS, CDR2 YFSETQ. The CDR3 DNA sequence: TGCGCCAGCAGCTTGGGGGAGAATACGCAGTATTTT. Its protein is CASSLGENTQYF.

The gene calls are TRBV2 and TRBJ2-1; perhaps TRBD1 as D (5 bases). Germline V gene lookup returns CDR1 SNHLY and CDR2 FYNNEI. Trimming left V 0 bases short and J 5 bases short, with 8 bases between. The CDR3 runs to 14 residues. The CDR3 DNA follows: TGTGCCAGCAGTGAAGCTTCCAGGGACAATGAGCAGTTCTTC. This sequence encodes CASSEASRDNEQFF.

V usage is TRBV5-6 and J usage is TRBJ1-5, with D hard to call. The ends were cut back, 4 bases at V and 0 bases at J, with 11 bases in the middle. CDR1 and CDR2 from the germline V gene are SGHDT and YYEEEE. CDR3 length equals 15 residues. In DNA, the CDR3 is TGTGCCAGCAGCATTACACCTTATAGCAATCAGCCCCAGCATTTT. This codes for CASSITPYSNQPQHF.

This rearrangement joins TRBV5-1 to TRBJ2-1; 11 bases agree with TRBD2. This CDR3 has 15 amino acids. Unmatched junction bases numbered 5, after V lost 0 bases and J lost 9 bases. CDR1 is SGHRS, CDR2 YFSETQ, per germline. CDR3 sequence reads: CASSLGALAGVEQFF. Written as DNA, the CDR3 is TGCGCCAGCAGCTTGGGAGCACTAGCGGGAGTTGAGCAGTTCTTC.

The sample holds one count of this clone. This sequence joins TRBV7-9 and TRBJ1-6, with 7 bases fitting TRBD1. The CDR3 runs 19 residues. V shed 1 base, J shed 0 bases, and the junction held 9 bases outside the gene matches. Germline V gene data show CDR1 as SEHNR and CDR2 as FQNEAQ (reference sequence). The CDR3 region is CASSLGDRTQASYNSPLHF. The CDR3 nucleotides are TGTGCCAGCAGCTTAGGGGACAGAACCCAGGCCTCCTATAATTCACCCCTCCACTTT. Based on the CDR3 plus reference TRBV7-9 and TRBJ1-6, the full variable domain is DTGVSQNPRHKITKRGQNVTFRCDPISEHNRLYWYRQTLGQGPEFLTYFQNEAQLEKSRLLSDRFSAERPKGSFSTLEIQRTEQGDSAMYLCASSLGDRTQASYNSPLHFGNGTRLTVT.

The chain is built from TRBV15 and TRBJ1-3; D is unresolved. Between the trimmed V and J ends, which lost 0 bases and 0 bases, there was a span of 9 bases. The CDR3 has 16 amino acids. Germline assignment: CDR1 LNHNV and CDR2 YYDKDF (reference sequence). The CDR3 DNA sequence: TGTGCCACCAGCAGAGATCCGGGGATCTCTGGAAACACCATATATTTT. Translating it yields CATSRDPGISGNTIYF.

The genes are TRBV29-1 and TRBJ2-5; 9 bases map to TRBD1. Trimming cost V 5 bases and J 4 bases; bases outside gene matches: 14. The CDR3 spans 16 residues. CDR1 is SQVTM, CDR2 ANQGSEA, per germline. CDR3 bases: TGCAGCGTTAGAAGGGGGACAGGGCCGCGGAGAGAGACCCAGTACTTC. As protein: CSVRRGTGPRRETQYF.

In this sample, this clone turned up once. This sequence joins TRBV10-3 and TRBJ2-1, with a weak D call TRBD1 (5 bases). The CDR3 length is 15 residues. CDR1 is ENHRY, CDR2 SYGVKD, per germline. V shed 3 bases and J shed 5 bases, with 14 bases lying between them. CDR3 bases: TGTGCCATCAGTGAAGGACACCCCACACACAATGAGCAGTTCTTC. Translating gives CAISEGHPTHNEQFF.